This T cell receptor beta chain was captured by sequencing in a study of naive and memory T cell subsets. This clonotype was observed a handful of times. Its antigen remains unidentified. General study points: TCR transcript changes with activation or differentiation may affect this RNA method.

Four PCR rounds used nested alpha and beta constant region primers plus the SP2 primer. Via MiXCR, TCRdb re-called the 5' RACE reads, giving one row per CDR3 protein. The data show about 62,000 distinct CDR3 sequences, around 8% seen once. An oligonucleotide containing a UMI was ligated to the 3' end of TCR cDNA. Germline V gene sequence: CDR1 SGHDN, CDR2 FVKESK. Trimming shortened V by 4 bases and J by 11 bases, and 17 bases separated the two germline ends. This CDR3 has 13 residues. The receptor was isolated from a female donor in good health. The gene calls are TRBV14 and TRBJ1-1; D possibly corresponds to TRBD1 (6 bases). In DNA form, the CDR3 reads TGTGCCAGCAGCCGACAGGTCCTTGGCCAGGCTTTCTTT. The encoded protein is CASSRQVLGQAFF. Complete variable domain (other parts from reference TRBV14 and TRBJ1-1): EAGVTQFPSHSVIEKGQTVTLRCDPISGHDNLYWYRRVMGKEIKFLLHFVKESKQDESGMPNNRFLAERTGGTYSTLKVQPAELEDSGVYFCASSRQVLGQAFFGQGTRLTVV.